This T cell receptor (beta chain) is from a study of shared clonotypes between healthy human individuals. Study-level findings and limits: All-four-donor shared clonotypes had higher generation probabilities than non-shared clonotypes did.

TCRdb's table, derived via immunoSEQ multiplex PCR, lists solely in-frame clones and lacks some. The data show roughly 2 million clones, 85% to 95% seen once. As regards this clone: Its target is not known. At one end, the junction sequence differs from germline, possibly due to a read error.

The sequencing input was naive CD4+ T cells sorted from blood. The sample's subset: CD45RA+ positively selected. The clonotype was recovered from a man in his late teens or twenties in good health.

The CDR3 reads CATSLRNAEAFF. The CDR3 nucleotides read TGTGCCACCTCGTTACGGAACGCTGAAGCTTTCTTT. The rearrangement joins TRBV28 to TRBJ1-1; D not resolved. There are 12 residues in the CDR3. Germline loops: CDR1 MDHEN, CDR2 SYDVKM.